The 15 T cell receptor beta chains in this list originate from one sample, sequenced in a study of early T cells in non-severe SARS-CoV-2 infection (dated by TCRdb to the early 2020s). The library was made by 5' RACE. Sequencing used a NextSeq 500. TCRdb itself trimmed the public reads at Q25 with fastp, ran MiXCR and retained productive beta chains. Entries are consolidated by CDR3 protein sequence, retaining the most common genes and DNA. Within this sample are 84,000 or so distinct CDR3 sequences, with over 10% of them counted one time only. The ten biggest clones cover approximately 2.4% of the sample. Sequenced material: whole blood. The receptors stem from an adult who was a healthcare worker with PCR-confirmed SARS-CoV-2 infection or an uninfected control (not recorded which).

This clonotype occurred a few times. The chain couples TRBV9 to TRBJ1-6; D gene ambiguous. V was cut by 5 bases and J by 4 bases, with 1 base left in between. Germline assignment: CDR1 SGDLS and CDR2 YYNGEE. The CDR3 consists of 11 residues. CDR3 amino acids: CASRYNSPLHF. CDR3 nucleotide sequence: TGTGCCAGCAGGTATAATTCACCCCTCCACTTT.

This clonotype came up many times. The CDR3 DNA reads as TGCAGTGCTAGCTCTTGGGGCGGGACTGAAGCTTTCTTT. Translated, it gives CSASSWGGTEAFF. The chain is built from TRBV20-1 and TRBJ1-1, with D tentatively TRBD1 (5 bases). Germline CDR1 reads DFQATT; CDR2 reads SNEGSKA (reference sequence). Deletions cut 3 bases from V and 5 bases from J, with 13 bases between. This CDR3 is 13 amino acids long.

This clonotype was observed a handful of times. The CDR3 protein is CASSIQGAPSPLHF. CDR3 DNA: TGTGCCAGCAGCATACAGGGGGCACCCTCACCCCTCCACTTT. The chain carries TRBV7-2 and TRBJ1-6; 9 bases fit TRBD1. This CDR3 is 14 amino acids long. Germline CDR1 is SGHTA and CDR2 is FQGNSA. The trim removed 5 bases at V and 10 bases at J, leaving 6 bases unmatched.

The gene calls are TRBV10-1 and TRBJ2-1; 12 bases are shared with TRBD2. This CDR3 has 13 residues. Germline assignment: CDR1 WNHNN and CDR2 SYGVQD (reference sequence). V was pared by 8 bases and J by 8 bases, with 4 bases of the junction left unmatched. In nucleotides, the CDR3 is TGCGCCAGCGGCCGACTAGCGGGGGATGAGCAGTTCTTC. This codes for CASGRLAGDEQFF.

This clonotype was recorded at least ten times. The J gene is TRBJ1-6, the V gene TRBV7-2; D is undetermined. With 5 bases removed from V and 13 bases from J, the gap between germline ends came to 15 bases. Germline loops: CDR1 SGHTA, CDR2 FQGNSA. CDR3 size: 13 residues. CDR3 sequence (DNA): TGTGCCAGCAGCCTCGTTGCGGAAGGTCCCCTCCACTTT. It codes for CASSLVAEGPLHF.

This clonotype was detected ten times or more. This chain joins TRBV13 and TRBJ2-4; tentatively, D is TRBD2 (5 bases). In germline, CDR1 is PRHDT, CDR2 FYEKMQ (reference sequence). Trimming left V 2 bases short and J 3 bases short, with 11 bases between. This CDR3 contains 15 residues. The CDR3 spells CASSLWEIGKNIQYF. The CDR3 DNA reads TGTGCCAGCAGCTTATGGGAGATCGGCAAAAACATTCAGTACTTC. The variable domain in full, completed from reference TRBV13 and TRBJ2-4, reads AAGVIQSPRHLIKEKRETATLKCYPIPRHDTVYWYQQGPGQDPQFLISFYEKMQSDKGSIPDRFSAQQFSDYHSELNMSSLELGDSALYFCASSLWEIGKNIQYFGAGTRLSVL.

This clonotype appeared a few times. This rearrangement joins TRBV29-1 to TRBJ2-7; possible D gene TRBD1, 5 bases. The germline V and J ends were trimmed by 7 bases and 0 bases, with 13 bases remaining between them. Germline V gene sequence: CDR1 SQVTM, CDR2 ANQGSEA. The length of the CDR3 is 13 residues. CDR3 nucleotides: TGCAGCGCTTCCGACAGATTCTCCTACGAGCAGTACTTC. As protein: CSASDRFSYEQYF.

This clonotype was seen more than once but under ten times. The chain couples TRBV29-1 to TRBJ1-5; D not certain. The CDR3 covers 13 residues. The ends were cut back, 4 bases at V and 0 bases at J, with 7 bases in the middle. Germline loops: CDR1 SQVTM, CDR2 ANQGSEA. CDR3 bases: TGCAGCGTTGTGGTGGGTAGCAATCAGCCCCAGCATTTT. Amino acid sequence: CSVVVGSNQPQHF.

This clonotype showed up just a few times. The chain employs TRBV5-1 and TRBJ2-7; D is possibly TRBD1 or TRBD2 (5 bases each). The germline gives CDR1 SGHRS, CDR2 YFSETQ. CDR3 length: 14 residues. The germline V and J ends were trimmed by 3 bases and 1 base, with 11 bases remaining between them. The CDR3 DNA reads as TGCGCCAGCAGCTCCGGGACGGCGTCCTACGAGCAGTACTTC. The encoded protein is CASSSGTASYEQYF.

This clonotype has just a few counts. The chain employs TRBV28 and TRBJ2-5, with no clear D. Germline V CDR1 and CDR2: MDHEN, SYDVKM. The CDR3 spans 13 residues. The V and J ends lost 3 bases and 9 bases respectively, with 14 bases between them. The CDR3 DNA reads TGTGCCAGCAGTTTTCAGATCGTAGTGGCCCAGTACTTC. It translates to CASSFQIVVAQYF.

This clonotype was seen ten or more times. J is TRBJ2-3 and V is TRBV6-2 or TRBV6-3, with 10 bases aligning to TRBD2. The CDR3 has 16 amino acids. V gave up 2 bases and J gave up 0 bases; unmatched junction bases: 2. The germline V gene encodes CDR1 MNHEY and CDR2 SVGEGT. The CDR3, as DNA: TGTGCCAGCAGTTACGCACTAGCGGGAAGCACAGATACGCAGTATTTT. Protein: CASSYALAGSTDTQYF.

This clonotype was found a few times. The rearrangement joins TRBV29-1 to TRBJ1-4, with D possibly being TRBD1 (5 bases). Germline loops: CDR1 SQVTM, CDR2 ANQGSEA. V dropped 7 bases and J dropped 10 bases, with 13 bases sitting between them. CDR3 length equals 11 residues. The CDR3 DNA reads TGCAGCGCATGGGGGGGAGGAAAACTGTTTTTT. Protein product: CSAWGGGKLFF.

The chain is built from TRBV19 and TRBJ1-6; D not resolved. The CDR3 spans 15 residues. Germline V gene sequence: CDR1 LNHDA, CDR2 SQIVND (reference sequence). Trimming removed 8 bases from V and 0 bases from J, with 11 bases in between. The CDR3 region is CASGGESSYNSPLHF. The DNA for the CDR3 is TGTGCCAGTGGCGGTGAAAGCTCCTATAATTCACCCCTCCACTTT.

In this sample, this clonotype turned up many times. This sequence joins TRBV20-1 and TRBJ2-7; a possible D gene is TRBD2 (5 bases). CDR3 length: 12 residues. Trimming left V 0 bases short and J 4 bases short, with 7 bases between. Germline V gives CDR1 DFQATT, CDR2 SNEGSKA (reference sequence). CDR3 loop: CSARDPGYEQYF. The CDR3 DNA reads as TGCAGTGCTAGAGATCCGGGGTACGAGCAGTACTTC.

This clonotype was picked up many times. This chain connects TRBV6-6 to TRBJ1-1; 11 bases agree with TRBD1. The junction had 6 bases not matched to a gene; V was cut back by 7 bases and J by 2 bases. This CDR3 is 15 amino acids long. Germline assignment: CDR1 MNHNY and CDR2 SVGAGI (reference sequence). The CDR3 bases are TGTGCCAGCACCGTGGGACAGGGGGGCAACACTGAAGCTTTCTTT. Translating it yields CASTVGQGGNTEAFF.